The clone carrying this TCR beta chain was counted a few times. TCRdb independently ran MiXCR on the RACE reads; one entry per CDR3 protein. The sample lists about 350,000 distinct CDR3 sequences, about 6% occurring once. CDR1 SGHNT and CDR2 YENEEA come from the germline V gene. CDR3 size: 13 residues. V was clipped by 3 bases and J by 8 bases, with 8 bases between them. The data are from a study of human T cells and chemical hapten exposure. Time point here: patch test 2, 6 weeks after DPC sensitization. Described treatment: therapeutic diphenylcyclopropenone sensitization with weekly scalp DPC. Blood draws came first, before each patch test.

Specimen: whole blood, collected in connection with sensitization to the hapten diphenylcyclopropenone (DPC). V usage is TRBV11-3 and J usage is TRBJ1-6; D not resolved. The TCR sequence derives from a woman younger than 35 with alopecia areata. Some clones in this sample may be carry-over from other donors' samples. Here the CDR3 DNA reads TGTGCCAGCAGCTTTAACAAGGATTCACCCCTCCACTTT. Protein product: CASSFNKDSPLHF.